Sequencing of this T cell receptor beta chain was carried out in a study of cytomegalovirus exposure and HLA in healthy donors. Study-level background: According to later analysis, the same platform produced the roughly 130 validation and several hundred first-cohort repertoires. Study-wide results and caveats: For most TCR sequences rarity was the rule, although some public TCRs occurred in many donors. Listed as cytomegalovirus-associated were roughly 180 TCR beta chains.

The length of the CDR3 is 13 residues. CDR1 and CDR2 from the germline V gene are MNHNS and SASEGT. V was cut by 3 bases and J by 5 bases, with 10 bases left in between. Assay: immunoSEQ multiplex PCR; the TCRdb copy retains only in-frame clones and omits some. The data hold under 250,000 clones, with less than 90% observed a single time. This clone was observed a single time. The antigen is undetermined. Donors came from a validation cohort of 95 to 150 subjects, distinct from the first 666-subject cohort. This chain links TRBV6-1 with TRBJ1-2; no firm D call. Sequencing used PBMCs. This TCR derives from a woman younger than 30 in good health and CMV-seronegative. Here the CDR3 DNA reads TGTGCCAGCAGTGAGCACAGCCAGTATGGCTACACCTTC. The encoded protein is CASSEHSQYGYTF.